The rows below give T cell receptor beta chains drawn from one sample of a study of blood T cell repertoires in COVID-19. The method was immunoSEQ multiplex PCR; TCRdb's version includes in-frame clones alone and lacks a portion of them. The sample has 200,000 or so clones, about 84% seen once; the top ten hold around a sixth. Source material: peripheral blood. These receptors originate from a person aged 65 to 85 with COVID-19, enrolled during active disease. Both conserved end residues are part of each CDR3. D genes are given only for firm matches. Part of the rows lack a size; the others show once, few, many or a class for expanded clones.

d_gene	j_gene	abundance	v_gene	CDR3aa	CDR3nt
TRBD2	TRBJ2-7	once	TRBV19	CASRKKAGTYEQYF	TGTGCCAGTAGAAAAAAAGCGGGGACCTACGAGCAGTACTTC
TRBD2	TRBJ2-7	.	TRBV5-4	CASSLAPGQRGSYEQYF	TGTGCCAGCAGCTTGGCACCGGGCCAGCGGGGCTCCTACGAGCAGTACTTC
.	TRBJ1-1	.	TRBV2	CASSEGLGVGRTEAFF	TGTGCCAGCAGTGAAGGCCTAGGAGTCGGGAGGACTGAAGCTTTCTTT
TRBD1	TRBJ2-3	.	TRBV5-1	CASSWTGGDTQYF	TGCGCCAGCAGCTGGACAGGGGGAGATACGCAGTATTTT
.	TRBJ2-3	few	TRBV4-3	CASSQDRGATDTQYF	TGCGCCAGCAGCCAAGATCGGGGGGCGACAGATACGCAGTATTTT
TRBD1	TRBJ1-5	.	TRBV27	CASRTGVGQPQHF	TGTGCCAGCAGGACAGGGGTAGGGCAGCCCCAGCATTTT
.	TRBJ2-1	once	TRBV7-9	CASSLDLLARANEQFF	TGTGCCAGCAGCTTAGATCTTCTAGCTAGGGCCAATGAGCAGTTCTTC
TRBD1	TRBJ2-3	.	TRBV18	CASSPGTGQSDTQYF	TGTGCCAGCTCACCAGGGACAGGGCAATCAGATACGCAGTATTTT
.	TRBJ2-7	.	TRBV28	CASTADTYEQYF	TGTGCCAGCACCGCCGATACATACGAGCAGTACTTC
.	TRBJ1-5	.	TRBV18	CASSRRGDQPQHF	TGTGCCAGCTCACGACGGGGGGACCAGCCCCAGCATTTT
TRBD1	TRBJ2-7	.	TRBV11-2	CASSPSGTGQYF	TGTGCCAGCAGCCCCTCCGGGACAGGGCAGTACTTC
.	TRBJ2-1	.	TRBV6-5	CASQTRPGEQFF	TGTGCCAGTCAAACTAGGCCCGGTGAGCAGTTCTTC
.	TRBJ1-6	.	TRBV4-2	CASSQDGIRGNSPLHF	TGTGCCAGCAGCCAAGACGGTATCAGGGGCAATTCACCCCTCCACTTT
TRBD1	TRBJ2-7	.	TRBV6-5	CASRRTGTVYEQYF	TGTGCCAGCAGACGAACCGGGACAGTATACGAGCAGTACTTC
.	TRBJ2-7	.	TRBV30	CAWNTGTSVEQYF	TGTGCCTGGAACACCGGGACTTCGGTCGAGCAGTACTTC
.	TRBJ2-2	.	TRBV24-1	CATSERRTTNTGELFF	TGTGCCACCAGTGAGAGAAGGACAACGAACACCGGGGAGCTGTTTTTT
.	TRBJ2-7	.	TRBV5-6	CASSAGPTGSYEQYF	TGTGCCAGCAGCGCCGGACCCACGGGGTCCTACGAGCAGTACTTC
.	TRBJ1-1	.	TRBV5-1	CASSQSRGNTEAFF	TGCGCCAGCAGCCAGAGCAGGGGGAACACTGAAGCTTTCTTT
.	TRBJ2-3	.	TRBV5-1	CASSLSGGLTDTQYF	TGCGCCAGCAGCTTGTCTGGGGGCTTGACAGATACGCAGTATTTT
.	TRBJ1-6	.	TRBV28	CASSFVGRGGSPLHF	TGTGCCAGCAGTTTTGTCGGCAGGGGTGGCTCACCCCTCCACTTT
TRBD1	TRBJ1-5	.	TRBV7-8	CASSLRDRSSRGNQPQHF	TGTGCCAGCAGCTTACGGGACAGGTCCTCTCGGGGCAATCAGCCCCAGCATTTT
TRBD1	TRBJ2-2	.	TRBV9	CASSQTTGADTGELFF	TGTGCCAGCAGCCAGACGACAGGGGCGGACACCGGGGAGCTGTTTTTT
TRBD2	TRBJ2-1	.	TRBV9	CASSSYPGTSGKNEQFF	TGTGCCAGCAGCTCTTACCCCGGGACTAGCGGGAAGAATGAGCAGTTCTTC
.	TRBJ1-2	.	TRBV10-3	CAISEGANGYTF	TGTGCCATCAGTGAGGGGGCGAATGGCTACACCTTC
TRBD2	TRBJ2-2	.	TRBV19	CATKTRGGQNTGELFF	TGTGCCACCAAGACCCGGGGGGGGCAGAACACCGGGGAGCTGTTTTTT
TRBD2	TRBJ2-1	once	TRBV7-8	CASSFPRTSGADNEQFF	TGTGCCAGCAGCTTCCCGCGGACTAGCGGGGCTGACAATGAGCAGTTCTTC
TRBD1	TRBJ1-1	.	TRBV7-7	CASSPDRGNTEAFF	TGTGCCAGCAGCCCTGACAGGGGGAACACTGAAGCTTTCTTT
TRBD2	TRBJ2-7	.	TRBV5-1	CASSLWREPGSYEQYF	TGCGCCAGCAGCTTGTGGCGGGAGCCCGGCTCCTACGAGCAGTACTTC